A single TCR beta chain is shown here with its context. Its antigen is unidentified. This CDR3 comprises 14 residues. The germline V gene has CDR1 SGHTS and CDR2 YDEGEE. Trimming shortened V by 4 bases and J by 0 bases, and 11 bases separated the two germline ends. One entry per CDR3 protein results from TCRdb running MiXCR on the 5' RACE reads. The sample holds approximately 960 distinct CDR3 sequences, 40% to 45% seen once. The sample comes from a study of spatial heterogeneity in lung cancer. Study-wide results and caveats: Tumor mutation count correlated with how many alpha and beta TCRs expanded intratumorally.

Specified time point: sample taken at primary tumor resection. The cohort: over 70 early-stage, untreated non-small cell lung cancer patients. The chain combines TRBV5-8 with TRBJ2-7; the D gene could be TRBD1 or TRBD2 (5 bases each). This clonotype was sampled from a female donor with early-stage non-small cell lung cancer. Sequencing used lung tumor tissue, obtained at surgery. The CDR3: CASSGGPVSYEQYV. The CDR3 coding sequence is TGTGCCAGCAGCGGGGGACCGGTCTCCTACGAGCAGTACGTC.